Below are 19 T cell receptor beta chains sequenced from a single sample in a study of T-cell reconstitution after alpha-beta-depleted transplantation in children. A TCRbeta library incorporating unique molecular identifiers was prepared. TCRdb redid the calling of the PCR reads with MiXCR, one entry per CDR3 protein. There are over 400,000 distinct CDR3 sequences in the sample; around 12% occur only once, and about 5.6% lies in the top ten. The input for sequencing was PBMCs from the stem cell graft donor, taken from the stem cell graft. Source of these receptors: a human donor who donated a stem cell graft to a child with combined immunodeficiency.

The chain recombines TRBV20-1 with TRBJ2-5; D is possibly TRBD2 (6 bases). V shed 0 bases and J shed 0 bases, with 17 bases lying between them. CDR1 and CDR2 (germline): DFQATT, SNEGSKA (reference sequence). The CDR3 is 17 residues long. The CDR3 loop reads CSARDIVPGGYQETQYF. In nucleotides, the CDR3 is TGCAGTGCTAGAGATATAGTACCTGGGGGGTACCAAGAGACCCAGTACTTC.

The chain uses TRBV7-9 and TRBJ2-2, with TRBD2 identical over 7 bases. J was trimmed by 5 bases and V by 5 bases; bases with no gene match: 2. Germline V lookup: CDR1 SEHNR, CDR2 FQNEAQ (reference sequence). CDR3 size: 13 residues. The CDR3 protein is CASSASGTGELFF. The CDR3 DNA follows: TGTGCCAGCAGCGCTAGCGGTACCGGGGAGCTGTTTTTT.

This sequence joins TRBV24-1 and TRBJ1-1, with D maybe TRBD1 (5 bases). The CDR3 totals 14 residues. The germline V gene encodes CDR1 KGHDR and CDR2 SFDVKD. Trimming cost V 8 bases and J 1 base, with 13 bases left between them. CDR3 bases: TGTGCCACCACCCCCGGGACGGCGAACACTGAAGCTTTCTTT. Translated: CATTPGTANTEAFF.

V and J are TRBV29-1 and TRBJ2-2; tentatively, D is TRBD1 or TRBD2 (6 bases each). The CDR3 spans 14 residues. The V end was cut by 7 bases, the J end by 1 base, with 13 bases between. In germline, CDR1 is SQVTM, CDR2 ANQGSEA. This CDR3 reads CSGGAGRNTGELFF. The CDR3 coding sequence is TGCAGCGGGGGGGCCGGGAGGAACACCGGGGAGCTGTTTTTT.

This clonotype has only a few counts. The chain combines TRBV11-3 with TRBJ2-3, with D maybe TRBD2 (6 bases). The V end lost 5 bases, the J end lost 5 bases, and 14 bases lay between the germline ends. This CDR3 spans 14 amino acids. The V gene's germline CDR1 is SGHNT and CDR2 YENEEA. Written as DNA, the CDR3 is TGTGCCAGCAGCCCTTTTAGCGGCGAAGATACGCAGTATTTT. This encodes CASSPFSGEDTQYF. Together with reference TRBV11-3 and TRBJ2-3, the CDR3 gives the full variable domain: EAGVVQSPRYKIIEKKQPVAFWCNPISGHNTLYWYLQNLGQGPELLIRYENEEAVDDSQLPKDRFSAERLKGVDSTLKIQPAELGDSAVYLCASSPFSGEDTQYFGPGTRLTVL.

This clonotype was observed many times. The CDR3 nucleotides are TGTGCCAGCAGTTACGGCAGGACGAGCTCTGGGGCCAACGTCCTGACTTTC. Its protein is CASSYGRTSSGANVLTF. The rearrangement links TRBV6-5 to TRBJ2-6; no definite D call. The ends were cut back, 2 bases at V and 0 bases at J, with 11 bases in the middle. The CDR3 is 17 amino acids. Germline CDR1 MNHEY, CDR2 SVGAGI.

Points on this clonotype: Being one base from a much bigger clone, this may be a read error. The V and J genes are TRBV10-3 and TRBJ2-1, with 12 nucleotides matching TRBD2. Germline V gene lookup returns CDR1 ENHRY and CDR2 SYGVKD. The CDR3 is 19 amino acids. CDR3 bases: TGTGCCATCAGTGAGTCGCCCGGACTAGCGGGAACGGGTTACAATGACCAGTTCTTC. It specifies CAISESPGLAGTGYNDQFF.

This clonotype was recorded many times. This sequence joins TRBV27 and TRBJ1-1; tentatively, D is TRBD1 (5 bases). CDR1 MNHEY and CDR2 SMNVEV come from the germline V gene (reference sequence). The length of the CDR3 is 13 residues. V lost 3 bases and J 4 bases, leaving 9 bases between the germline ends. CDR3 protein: CASSFRGGTEAFF. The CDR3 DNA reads TGTGCCAGCAGTTTTCGGGGGGGCACTGAAGCTTTCTTT.

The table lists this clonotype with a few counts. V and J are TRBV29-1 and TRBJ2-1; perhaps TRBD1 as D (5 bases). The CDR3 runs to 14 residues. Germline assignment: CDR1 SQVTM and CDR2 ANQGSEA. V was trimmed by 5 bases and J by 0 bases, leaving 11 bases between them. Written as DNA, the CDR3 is TGCAGCGTTTATCAGGGCCACTCCTACAATGAGCAGTTCTTC. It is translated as CSVYQGHSYNEQFF.

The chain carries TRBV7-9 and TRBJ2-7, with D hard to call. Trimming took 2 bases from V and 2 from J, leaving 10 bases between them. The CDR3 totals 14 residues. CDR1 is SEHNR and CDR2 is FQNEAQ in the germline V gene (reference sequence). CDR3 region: CASSLQAEPYEQYF. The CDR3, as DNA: TGTGCCAGCAGCTTACAGGCGGAACCCTACGAGCAGTACTTC.

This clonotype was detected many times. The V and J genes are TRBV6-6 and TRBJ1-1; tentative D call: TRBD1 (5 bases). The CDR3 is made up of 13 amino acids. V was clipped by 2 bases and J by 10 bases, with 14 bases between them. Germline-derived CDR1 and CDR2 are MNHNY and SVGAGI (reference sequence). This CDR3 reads CASSYRQGVGAFF. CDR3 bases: TGTGCCAGCAGTTACCGGCAGGGAGTAGGAGCTTTCTTT.

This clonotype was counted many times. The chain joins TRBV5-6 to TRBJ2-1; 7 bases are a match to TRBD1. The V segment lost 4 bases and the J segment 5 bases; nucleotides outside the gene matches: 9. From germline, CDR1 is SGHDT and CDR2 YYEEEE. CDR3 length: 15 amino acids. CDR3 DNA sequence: TGTGCCAGCAGCCGACTTGGGACAGAAAACAATGAGCAGTTCTTC. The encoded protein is CASSRLGTENNEQFF.

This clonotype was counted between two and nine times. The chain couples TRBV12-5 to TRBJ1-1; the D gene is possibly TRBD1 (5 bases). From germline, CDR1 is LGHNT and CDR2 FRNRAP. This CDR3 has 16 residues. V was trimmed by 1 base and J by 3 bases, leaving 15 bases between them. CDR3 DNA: TGTGCTAGTGGTTTGGCGACAGTACTGGAGGACACTGAAGCTTTCTTT. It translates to CASGLATVLEDTEAFF.

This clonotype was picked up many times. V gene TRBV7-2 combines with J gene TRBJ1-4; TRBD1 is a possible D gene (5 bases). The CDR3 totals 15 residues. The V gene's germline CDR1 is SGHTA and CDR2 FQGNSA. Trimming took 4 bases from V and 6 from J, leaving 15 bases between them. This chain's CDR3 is CASSSDSGRDEKLFF. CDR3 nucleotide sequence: TGTGCCAGCAGCTCCGACAGCGGGCGAGATGAAAAACTGTTTTTT. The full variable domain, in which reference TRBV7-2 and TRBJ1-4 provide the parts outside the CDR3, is GAGVSQSPSNKVTEKGKDVELRCDPISGHTALYWYRQSLGQGLEFLIYFQGNSAPDKSGLPSDRFSAERTGGSVSTLTIQRTQQEDSAVYLCASSSDSGRDEKLFFGSGTQLSVL.

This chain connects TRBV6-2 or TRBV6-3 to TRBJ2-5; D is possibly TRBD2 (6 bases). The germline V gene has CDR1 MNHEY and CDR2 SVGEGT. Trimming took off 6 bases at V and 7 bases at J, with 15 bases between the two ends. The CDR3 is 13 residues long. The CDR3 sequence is CASRVAADRTQYF. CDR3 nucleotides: TGTGCCAGCAGAGTAGCGGCCGATCGGACCCAGTACTTC.

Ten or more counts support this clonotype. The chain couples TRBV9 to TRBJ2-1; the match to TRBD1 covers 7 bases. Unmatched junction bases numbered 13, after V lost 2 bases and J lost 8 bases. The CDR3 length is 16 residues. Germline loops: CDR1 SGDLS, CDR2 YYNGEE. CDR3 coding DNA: TGTGCCAGCAGCGTCACTTCCTCGACAGGGATCGATGAGCAGTTCTTC. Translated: CASSVTSSTGIDEQFF.

For the CDR3, the DNA is TGTGCCGGGACGACAGGGCGGGTGGATGCCGGTCAAGAGACCCAGTACTTC. The encoded protein is CAGTTGRVDAGQETQYF. V gene TRBV21-1 combines with J gene TRBJ2-5; the D call in the table, TRBD1, was not verified against the DNA. TRBV21-1 is listed as a pseudogene. The CDR3 has 17 amino acids.

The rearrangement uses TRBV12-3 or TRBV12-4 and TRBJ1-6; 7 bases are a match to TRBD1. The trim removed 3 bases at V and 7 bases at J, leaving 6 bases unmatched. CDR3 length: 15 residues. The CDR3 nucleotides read TGTGCCAGCAGTTTTGGGACAGCACCCAATTCACCCCTCCACTTT. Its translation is CASSFGTAPNSPLHF.

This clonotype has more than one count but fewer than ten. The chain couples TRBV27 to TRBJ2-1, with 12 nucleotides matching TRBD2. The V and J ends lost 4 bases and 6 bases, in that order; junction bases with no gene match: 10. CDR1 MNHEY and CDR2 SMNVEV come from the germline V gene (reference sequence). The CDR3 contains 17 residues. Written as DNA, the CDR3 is TGTGCCAGCAGTTCCGGACTAGCGGGATCTTACGGCAATGAGCAGTTCTTC. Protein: CASSSGLAGSYGNEQFF.